The TCR beta chain described here comes from a study of T cell responses to AZD1222 COVID-19 vaccine. Only in-frame clones appear in the TCRdb table, and some are missing; sequencing was by immunoSEQ multiplex PCR. The repertoire consists of some 150,000 clones, with roughly 90% occurring once and the leading ten covering around 1.5%. V lost 3 bases, J lost 2 bases, and 16 bases stayed unmatched. The germline V gene has CDR1 SGDLS and CDR2 YYNGEE. The CDR3 covers 18 residues. The sample in question was peripheral blood, obtained 28 days after the second AZD1222 dose. The receptor was derived from an adult who received the AZD1222 COVID-19 vaccine. V is TRBV9 and J is TRBJ2-5; 7 bases align to TRBD2. The CDR3 loop is CASSAGGAGEPIQETQYF. In DNA form, the CDR3 reads TGTGCCAGCAGCGCCGGCGGGGCGGGGGAGCCCATTCAAGAGACCCAGTACTTC.